This TCR beta chain was sequenced for a study of blood T cell repertoires in COVID-19. The wider study: In each case, the material was cDNA or gDNA derived from T cells, B-cell-depleted T cells, or PBMCs.

The assay was immunoSEQ multiplex PCR, and TCRdb's table has in-frame clones only and misses some. There are 60,000 or so clones in the sample; roughly 90% occur only once, and around 1.5% lies in the top ten. This CDR3 is 11 amino acids long. Germline CDR1 MNHEY, CDR2 SVGAGI. V was shortened by 6 bases and J by 12 bases, with 13 bases between the two germline ends. The chain combines TRBV6-5 with TRBJ2-3; tentatively, D is TRBD2 (6 bases). This clonotype originated in a human donor in a cohort sampled during active COVID-19. Material: peripheral blood. CDR3 sequence (DNA): TGTGCCAGCAGCGCGGGGCCAACCCAGTATTTT. It yields the protein CASSAGPTQYF.